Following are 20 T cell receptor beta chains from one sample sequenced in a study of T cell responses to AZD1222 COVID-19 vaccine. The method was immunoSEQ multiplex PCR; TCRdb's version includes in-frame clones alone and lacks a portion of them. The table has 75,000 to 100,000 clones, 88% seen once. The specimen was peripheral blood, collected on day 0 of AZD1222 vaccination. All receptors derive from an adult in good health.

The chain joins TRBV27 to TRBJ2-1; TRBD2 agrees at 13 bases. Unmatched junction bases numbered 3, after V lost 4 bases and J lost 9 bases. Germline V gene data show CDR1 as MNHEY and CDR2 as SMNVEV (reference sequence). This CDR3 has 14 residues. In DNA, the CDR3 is TGTGCCAGCAGTTCCGGACTAGCGGGAGTTGAGCAGTTCTTC. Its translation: CASSSGLAGVEQFF.

DNA for the CDR3: TGTGCCAGCAGTTCGCCGGGACAAGATTATGGAAACACCATATATTTT. It encodes CASSSPGQDYGNTIYF. This chain connects TRBV28 to TRBJ1-3, with D perhaps TRBD1 (6 bases). The CDR3 loop spans 16 amino acids. In germline, CDR1 is MDHEN, CDR2 SYDVKM. The V and J ends lost 4 bases and 3 bases respectively, with 16 bases between them.

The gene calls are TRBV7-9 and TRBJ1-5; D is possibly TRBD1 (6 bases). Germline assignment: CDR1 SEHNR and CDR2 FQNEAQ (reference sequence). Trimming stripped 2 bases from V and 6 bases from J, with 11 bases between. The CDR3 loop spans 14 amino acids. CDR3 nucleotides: TGTGCCAGCAGCTTAATGGGGGCCAGTCAGCCCCAGCATTTT. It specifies CASSLMGASQPQHF.

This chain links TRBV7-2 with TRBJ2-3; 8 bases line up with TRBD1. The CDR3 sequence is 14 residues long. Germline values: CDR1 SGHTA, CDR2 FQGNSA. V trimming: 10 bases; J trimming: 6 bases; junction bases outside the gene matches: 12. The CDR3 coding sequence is TGTGCCACCCTGGGACAGGAGGCGCCTGATACGCAGTATTTT. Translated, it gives CATLGQEAPDTQYF.

CDR3 residues: CASSLDPGVTKNIQYF. The CDR3 bases are TGTGCCAGCAGCTTAGATCCAGGGGTGACCAAAAACATTCAGTACTTC. The V gene is TRBV11-2, the J gene TRBJ2-4, with a tentative D call TRBD1 (6 bases). The CDR3 loop spans 16 amino acids. Germline CDR1 reads SGHAT; CDR2 reads FQNNGV. The ends were cut back, 0 bases at V and 2 bases at J, with 11 bases in the middle. The entire variable domain, with the rest obtained from reference TRBV11-2 and TRBJ2-4, is as follows: EAGVAQSPRYKIIEKRQSVAFWCNPISGHATLYWYQQILGQGPKLLIQFQNNGVVDDSQLPKDRFSAERLKGVDSTLKIQPAKLEDSAVYLCASSLDPGVTKNIQYFGAGTRLSVL.

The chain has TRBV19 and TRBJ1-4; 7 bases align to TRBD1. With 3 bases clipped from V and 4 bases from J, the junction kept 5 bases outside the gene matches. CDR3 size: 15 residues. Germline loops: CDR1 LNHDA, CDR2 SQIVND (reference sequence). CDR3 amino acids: CASSIGQVINEKLFF. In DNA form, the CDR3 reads TGTGCCAGTAGTATTGGACAGGTGATTAATGAAAAACTGTTTTTT.

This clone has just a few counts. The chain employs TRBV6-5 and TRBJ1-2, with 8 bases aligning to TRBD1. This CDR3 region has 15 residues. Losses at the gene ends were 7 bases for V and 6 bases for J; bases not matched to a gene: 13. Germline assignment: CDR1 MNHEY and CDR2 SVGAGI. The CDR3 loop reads CASMAGGVLVHGYTF. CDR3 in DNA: TGTGCCAGCATGGCAGGGGGCGTTTTGGTCCATGGCTACACCTTC.

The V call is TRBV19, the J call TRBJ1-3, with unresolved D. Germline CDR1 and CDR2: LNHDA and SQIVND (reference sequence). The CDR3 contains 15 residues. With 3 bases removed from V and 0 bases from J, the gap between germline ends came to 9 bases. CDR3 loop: CASSISLSSGNTIYF. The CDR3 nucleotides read TGTGCCAGTAGTATCTCCCTGAGCTCTGGAAACACCATATATTTT.

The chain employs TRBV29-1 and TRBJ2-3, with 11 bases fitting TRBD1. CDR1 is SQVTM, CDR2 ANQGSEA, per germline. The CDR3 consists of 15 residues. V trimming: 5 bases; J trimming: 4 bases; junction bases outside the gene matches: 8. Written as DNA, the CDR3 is TGCAGCGTTTCCAGAGGACAGGGGGCTGCAGATACGCAGTATTTT. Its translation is CSVSRGQGAADTQYF.

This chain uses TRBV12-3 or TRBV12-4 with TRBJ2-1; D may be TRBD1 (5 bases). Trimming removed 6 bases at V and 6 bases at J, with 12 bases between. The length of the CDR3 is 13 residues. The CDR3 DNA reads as TGTGCCAGCAGCACCGGACAAGTCAATGAGCAGTTCTTC. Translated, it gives CASSTGQVNEQFF.

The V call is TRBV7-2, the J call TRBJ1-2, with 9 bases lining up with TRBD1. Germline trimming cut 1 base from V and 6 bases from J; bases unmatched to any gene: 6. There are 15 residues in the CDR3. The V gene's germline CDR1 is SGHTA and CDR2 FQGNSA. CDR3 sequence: CASSLDGTGKHGYTF. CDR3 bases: TGTGCCAGCAGCTTAGATGGGACAGGGAAGCATGGCTACACCTTC.

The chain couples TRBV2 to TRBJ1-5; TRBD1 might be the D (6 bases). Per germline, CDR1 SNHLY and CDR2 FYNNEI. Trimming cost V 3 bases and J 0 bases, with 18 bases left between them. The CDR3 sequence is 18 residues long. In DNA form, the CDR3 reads TGTGCCAGCAGTGAGTGGGGAAGGGGGAGTTTTAGCAATCAGCCCCAGCATTTT. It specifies CASSEWGRGSFSNQPQHF.

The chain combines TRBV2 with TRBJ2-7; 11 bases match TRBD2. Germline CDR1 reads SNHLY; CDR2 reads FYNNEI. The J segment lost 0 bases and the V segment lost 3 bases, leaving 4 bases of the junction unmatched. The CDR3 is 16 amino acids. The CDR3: CASSEGTSGLSYEQYF. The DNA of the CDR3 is TGTGCCAGCAGTGAGGGGACTAGCGGTCTCTCCTACGAGCAGTACTTC.

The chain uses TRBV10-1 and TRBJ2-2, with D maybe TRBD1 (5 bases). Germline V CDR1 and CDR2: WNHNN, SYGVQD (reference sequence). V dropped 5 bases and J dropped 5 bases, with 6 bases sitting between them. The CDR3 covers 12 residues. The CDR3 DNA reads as TGCGCCAGCAGTAGGGGTACCGGGGAGCTGTTTTTT. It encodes CASSRGTGELFF.

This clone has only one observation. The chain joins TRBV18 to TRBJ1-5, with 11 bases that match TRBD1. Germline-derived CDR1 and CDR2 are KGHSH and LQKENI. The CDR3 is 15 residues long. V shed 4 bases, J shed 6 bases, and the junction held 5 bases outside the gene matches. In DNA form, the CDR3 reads TGTGCCAGCTCACTTGGACAGGGGGCAATTCAGCCCCAGCATTTT. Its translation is CASSLGQGAIQPQHF.

CDR3: CASRSWTLYTDTQYF. Written as DNA, the CDR3 is TGTGCCAGCAGATCCTGGACCCTCTACACAGATACGCAGTATTTT. The chain employs TRBV2 and TRBJ2-3; D remains unclear. The CDR3 is made up of 15 amino acids. The V gene's germline CDR1 is SNHLY and CDR2 FYNNEI. V dropped 6 bases and J dropped 2 bases, with 15 bases sitting between them.

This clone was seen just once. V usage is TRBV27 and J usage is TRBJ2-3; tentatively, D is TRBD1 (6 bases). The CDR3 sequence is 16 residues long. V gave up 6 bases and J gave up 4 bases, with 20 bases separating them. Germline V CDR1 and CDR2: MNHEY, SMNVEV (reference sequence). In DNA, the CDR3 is TGTGCCAGCAGATCCCGGGACAAATATCGTCCAGATACGCAGTATTTT. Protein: CASRSRDKYRPDTQYF.

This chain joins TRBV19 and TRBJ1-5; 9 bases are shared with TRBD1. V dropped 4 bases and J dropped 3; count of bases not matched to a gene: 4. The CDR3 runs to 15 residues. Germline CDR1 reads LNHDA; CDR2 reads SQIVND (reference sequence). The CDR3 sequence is CASSRDRVDNQPQHF. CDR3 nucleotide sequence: TGTGCCAGTAGTAGGGACAGGGTGGACAATCAGCCCCAGCATTTT. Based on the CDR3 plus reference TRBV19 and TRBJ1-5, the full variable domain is DGGITQSPKYLFRKEGQNVTLSCEQNLNHDAMYWYRQDPGQGLRLIYYSQIVNDFQKGDIAEGYSVSREKKESFPLTVTSAQKNPTAFYLCASSRDRVDNQPQHFGDGTRLSIL.

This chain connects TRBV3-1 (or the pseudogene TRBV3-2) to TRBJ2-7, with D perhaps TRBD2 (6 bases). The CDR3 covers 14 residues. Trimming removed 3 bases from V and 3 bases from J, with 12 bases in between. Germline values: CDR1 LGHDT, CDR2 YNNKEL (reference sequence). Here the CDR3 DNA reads TGTGCCAGCAGCCAGGAGAGGGGAGGCTACGAGCAGTACTTC. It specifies CASSQERGGYEQYF.

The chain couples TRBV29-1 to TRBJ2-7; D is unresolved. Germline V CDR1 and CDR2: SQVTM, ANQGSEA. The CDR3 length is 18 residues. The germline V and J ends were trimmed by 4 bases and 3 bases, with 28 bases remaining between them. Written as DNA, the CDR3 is TGCAGCGTTGTTATAACCCCACCACATGTTAAGGCCGACTACGAGCAGTACTTC. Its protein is CSVVITPPHVKADYEQYF.